Listed below are T cell receptor beta chains from one sample, sequenced in a study of T cells after yellow fever vaccination. TCRdb fed the 5' RACE reads into MiXCR, producing one record per CDR3 protein. The sample holds some 500,000 distinct CDR3 sequences; roughly 14% are singletons and the top ten take about an eighth. The input for sequencing was PBMCs, taken on the day of the yellow fever booster vaccination. These receptors were collected from a young man who received the YFV17D yellow fever vaccine. Each CDR3 is given with its conserved first and last residue. Fields, in order: J gene, D gene, clone size, V gene, CDR3 DNA, CDR3 protein. D genes are given only for firm matches. Size values are once, few and many counts, or a class for expanded clones, and some rows have none.

TRBJ1-2	NA	few	TRBV12-3/TRBV12-4	TGTGCCAGCAGTTTTGACCGCGGTGCTGATTATGGCTACACCTTC	CASSFDRGADYGYTF
TRBJ1-2	NA	NA	TRBV7-2	TGTGCCAGCAGCCCAGAGACTGGTCTGGCAAACTATGGCTACACCTTC	CASSPETGLANYGYTF
TRBJ2-1	NA	NA	TRBV24-1	TGTGCCACCAAGGGGGACTACAATGAGCAGTTCTTC	CATKGDYNEQFF
TRBJ2-3	NA	NA	TRBV20-1	TGCAGTGCCGTTTCGGCAGCGCAAAGAGATACGCAGTATTTT	CSAVSAAQRDTQYF
TRBJ1-2	NA	NA	TRBV18	TGTGCCAGCTCACCACTTTTAGGGTACTATGGCTACACCTTC	CASSPLLGYYGYTF
TRBJ2-3	NA	few	TRBV30	TGTGCCTGGAGTGCCCCAGGTACGCAGTATTTT	CAWSAPGTQYF
TRBJ2-1	NA	few	TRBV18	TGTGCCAGCTCACCAATGATCGAGGACTCCGGGGGACAGTTCTTC	CASSPMIEDSGGQFF
TRBJ1-4	TRBD1	few	TRBV7-2	TGTGCCAGCAGCTTATACCGGGGGACAGGGAATGAAAAACTGTTTTTT	CASSLYRGTGNEKLFF
TRBJ2-5	NA	few	TRBV20-1	TGCAGTGCTAGAGATGGCTTCCGGGGTGCAGAGGAGACCCAGTACTTC	CSARDGFRGAEETQYF
TRBJ2-1	TRBD2	many	TRBV11-1	TGTGCCAGCAGCTTTGGGCTAGCGGGAGTCCTGCACCGCTCCTACAATGAGCAGTTCTTC	CASSFGLAGVLHRSYNEQFF
TRBJ1-2	NA	few	TRBV7-2	TGTGCCAGCAGCCCGGGACTGAACTATGGCTACACCTTC	CASSPGLNYGYTF
TRBJ1-1	NA	NA	TRBV14	TGTGCCAGCAGCCAAGTTGGGGGCCCTGAAGCTTTCTTT	CASSQVGGPEAFF
TRBJ2-7	TRBD2	few	TRBV10-3	TGTGCCATCAGTGCATTAGTTGGGGGAGGGAGGTACGAGCAGTACTTC	CAISALVGGGRYEQYF
TRBJ2-5	NA	NA	TRBV15	TGTGCCACCAGCAGACTAGAAGAAGAGACCCAGTACTTC	CATSRLEEETQYF
TRBJ2-4	TRBD1	many	TRBV12-3/TRBV12-4	TGTGCCAGCAGTCGCCCGGGACAGACCTCCAAAAACATTCAGTACTTC	CASSRPGQTSKNIQYF
TRBJ2-1	NA	NA	TRBV12-3/TRBV12-4	TGTGCCAGCATGGCCCAGCGTGATATTGAGCAGTTCTTC	CASMAQRDIEQFF
TRBJ2-7	TRBD2	NA	TRBV20-1	TGCAGTGCATGGGCTAGCGGGAGTTCCTACGAGCAGTACTTC	CSAWASGSSYEQYF
TRBJ1-1	NA	NA	TRBV7-9	TGTGCCAGCAGCTTAGAATTCGACAGCGAAGCTTTCTTT	CASSLEFDSEAFF
TRBJ2-1	TRBD2	NA	TRBV12-3/TRBV12-4	TGTGCCAGCAGTCATTACCGGGGGGGACACAATGAGCAGTTCTTC	CASSHYRGGHNEQFF
TRBJ2-7	NA	few	TRBV7-9	TGTGCCAGCAGATCGGTAGGGGACGAGCAGTACTTC	CASRSVGDEQYF
TRBJ2-1	TRBD2	few	TRBV30	TGTGCCTGGAGTGACGGGAGGGCCCTTGAGCAGTTCTTC	CAWSDGRALEQFF
TRBJ2-1	NA	NA	TRBV4-2	TGTGCCAGCGGCCAAGGGGGACTTGAGGGCGATGAGCAGTTCTTC	CASGQGGLEGDEQFF
TRBJ2-7	NA	many	TRBV4-1	TGCGCCAGCAGCCAAGCCCTCGGCGGGCCGGACGAGCAGTACTTC	CASSQALGGPDEQYF
TRBJ1-4	TRBD1	few	TRBV5-5	TGTGCCAGCAGCTCCTCGGGACAGGGCGTTTTACATGAAAAACTGTTTTTT	CASSSSGQGVLHEKLFF
TRBJ2-1	TRBD2	few	TRBV6-2/TRBV6-3	TGTGCCAGCACCCGGGGGGGGATATACAATGAGCAGTTCTTC	CASTRGGIYNEQFF
TRBJ1-1	NA	NA	TRBV12-3/TRBV12-4	TGTGCCAGCAGTTATTTTGGAGACACTGAAGCTTTCTTT	CASSYFGDTEAFF
TRBJ2-5	TRBD2	few	TRBV10-3	TGTGCCATCAGCCCTAGCGGGAAAGGAGAGACCCAGTACTTC	CAISPSGKGETQYF
TRBJ2-1	NA	few	TRBV5-4	TGTGCCAGCAGCAGTCGTCGGGCGGCGACGGGTAATGAGCAGTTCTTC	CASSSRRAATGNEQFF
TRBJ1-1	TRBD1	NA	TRBV4-2	TGTGCCAGCGGCCCGGGACAGACGAACACTGAAGCTTTCTTT	CASGPGQTNTEAFF
TRBJ2-1	NA	NA	TRBV12-3/TRBV12-4	TGTGCCAGCAGTTCTACCCCGGGGACCTACAATGAGCAGTTCTTC	CASSSTPGTYNEQFF
TRBJ2-2	NA	few	TRBV5-1	TGCGCCAGCAGCTTGGACTTGGCTCCAACGGAGCTGTTTTTT	CASSLDLAPTELFF
TRBJ2-7	TRBD2	few	TRBV20-1	TGCAGTGCTAGAGATCCCAGCGGGAGGGCCGATTACGAGCAGTACTTC	CSARDPSGRADYEQYF
TRBJ2-7	NA	NA	TRBV10-3	TGTGCCATCAGACGGTTCGTGGAGGGGGCGCGCACCTACGAGCAGTACTTC	CAIRRFVEGARTYEQYF
TRBJ1-2	NA	many	TRBV5-5	TGTGCCAGCAGCCGATTTAACTATGGCTACACCTTC	CASSRFNYGYTF
TRBJ2-1	TRBD2	many	TRBV30	TGTGCCTGGAGTGATATGAGCGGGAGTTCTCCTCACTTC	CAWSDMSGSSPHF
TRBJ1-6	NA	many	TRBV12-3/TRBV12-4	TGTGCCAGCAGACGGGGCTCAAATTCACCCCTCCACTTT	CASRRGSNSPLHF
TRBJ2-7	NA	few	TRBV2	TGTGCCACCAAGCAGCCAGGGATCGAGCAGTACTTC	CATKQPGIEQYF
TRBJ2-1	TRBD2	few	TRBV7-6	TGTGCCAGCAGCTTAAGGGTTAGCGGGAGATACAATGAGCAGTTCTTC	CASSLRVSGRYNEQFF
TRBJ2-2	TRBD2	many	TRBV12-3/TRBV12-4	TGTGCCAGCAGTTTACCACCCCTAGCGGGGGTACCCGGGGAGCTGTTTTTT	CASSLPPLAGVPGELFF
TRBJ2-7	TRBD2	NA	TRBV18	TGTGCCAGCTCAGTCGCGGGAGGGCCTAACGAGCAGTACTTC	CASSVAGGPNEQYF
TRBJ2-3	NA	few	TRBV5-1	TGCGCCAGCAGCCAACCCCCCGAGAGGAGGCATCAGCGGACAGATACGCAGTATTTT	CASSQPPERRHQRTDTQYF
TRBJ2-7	NA	few	TRBV29-1	TGCAGCGTTGCCGCTACCTTCTACGAGCAGTACTTC	CSVAATFYEQYF
TRBJ2-7	NA	few	TRBV7-2	TGTGCCAGCAGCTTAGCCGAAACTCAGGAGTACTTC	CASSLAETQEYF
TRBJ2-5	TRBD2	few	TRBV5-1	TGCGCCAGCAGTTTTCTAGCGGGAGATCAAGAGACCCAGTACTTC	CASSFLAGDQETQYF
TRBJ2-5	TRBD2	NA	TRBV5-1	TGCGCCAGCAGCTTGGGCGGACTAGCGGGAGGATCCCAAGAGACCCAGTACTTC	CASSLGGLAGGSQETQYF
TRBJ2-7	TRBD1	few	TRBV20-1	TGCAGTGGCCGGGACAGGGTATCCTACGAGCAGTACTTC	CSGRDRVSYEQYF
TRBJ1-5	NA	few	TRBV27	TGTGCCAGCAGTTTATCCTGGGAGGTTCGCAATCAGCCCCAGCATTTT	CASSLSWEVRNQPQHF
TRBJ1-1	NA	NA	TRBV20-1	TGCAGTGCTAGTTCACAGGCGGACACTGAAGCTTTCTTT	CSASSQADTEAFF
TRBJ2-7	NA	NA	TRBV27	TGTGCCAGCAAACCTGACGGGCCTGCCGTCCCCGCCCTAGTCGAGCAGTACTTC	CASKPDGPAVPALVEQYF
TRBJ2-1	TRBD2	NA	TRBV20-1	TGCAGTGCTCGGCGGGAGGACTACAATGAGCAGTTCTTC	CSARREDYNEQFF
TRBJ1-5	TRBD1	NA	TRBV7-8	TGTGCCAGCAGCTTATCTGACAGGGCGGCGATTAATGGGAGTTGGCAGCCCCAGCATTTT	CASSLSDRAAINGSWQPQHF
TRBJ2-5	NA	few	TRBV6-2/TRBV6-3	TGTGCCAGCAGTTACTTCGGGGCCGAGGAGACCCAGTACTTC	CASSYFGAEETQYF
TRBJ2-5	NA	NA	TRBV25-1	TGTGCCAGCAGTGAATACGGGGCCGGGGTAGAGACCCAGTACTTC	CASSEYGAGVETQYF
TRBJ2-2	NA	few	TRBV7-9	TGTGCCAGCAGCTTAAGTGGAAGCGCCGGGGAGCTGTTTTTT	CASSLSGSAGELFF
TRBJ1-2	NA	few	TRBV28	TGTGCCAGCAGCTCTACAGAGAACTATGGCTACACCTTC	CASSSTENYGYTF
TRBJ1-6	TRBD1	once	TRBV20-1	TGCAGTGCCAGACAGGGCAATAATTCACCCCTCCACTTT	CSARQGNNSPLHF
TRBJ2-7	NA	NA	TRBV4-3	TGCGCCAGCAGCCAAGATTCAGGGGACTACGAGCAGTACTTC	CASSQDSGDYEQYF